This T cell receptor beta chain appears in the sequencing data of a study of blood T cell repertoires in COVID-19. Overall study: Sources were T cells, B-cell-depleted T cells, or PBMCs; the material itself was cDNA or gDNA.

This clone showed up just a few times. Using immunoSEQ multiplex PCR, the repertoire was profiled, and TCRdb retains in-frame clones only, with some absent. The repertoire has almost 95,000 clones, approximately 88% of them found once; the top ten carry approximately 20%. This CDR3 comprises 15 residues. Germline loops: CDR1 SGHRS, CDR2 YFSETQ. V shed 0 bases and J 6 bases; nucleotides not matched to a gene: 4. The sequence was collected from a woman aged 60-70 years with COVID-19, enrolled during active disease. The sample was peripheral blood. This chain connects TRBV5-1 to TRBJ2-1, with 9 bases aligning to TRBD2. CDR3 in DNA: TGCGCCAGCAGCTTGGTGACTAGCGGTGGCAATGAGCAGTTCTTC. It specifies CASSLVTSGGNEQFF.